These 18 T cell receptor beta chains were all obtained from the same sample, sequenced in a study of shared clonotypes between healthy human individuals. Libraries were prepared by immunoSEQ multiplex PCR; TCRdb keeps only in-frame clonotypes and omits some of them. The table records almost 750,000 clones, roughly 72% of them present only once. Material: memory CD4+ T cells sorted from blood. Sample subset: CD45RA-negative fraction. Source of these receptors: a woman younger than 45 in good health.

The chain combines TRBV11-2 with TRBJ1-1; 9 bases align to TRBD1. V was clipped by 4 bases and J by 1 base; unmatched bases: 10. The CDR3 covers 17 residues. The germline V gene encodes CDR1 SGHAT and CDR2 FQNNGV. DNA for the CDR3: TGTGCCAGCAGCTCTCGACCTCCGGGACAGGGGAACACTGAAGCTTTCTTT. It is translated as CASSSRPPGQGNTEAFF. The full variable domain, rest sourced from reference TRBV11-2 and TRBJ1-1, is EAGVAQSPRYKIIEKRQSVAFWCNPISGHATLYWYQQILGQGPKLLIQFQNNGVVDDSQLPKDRFSAERLKGVDSTLKIQPAKLEDSAVYLCASSSRPPGQGNTEAFFGQGTRLTVV.

The rearrangement uses TRBV27 and TRBJ2-6, with a tentative D call TRBD2 (6 bases). V lost 4 bases and J lost 0, with 10 bases in between. Looked up from germline, CDR1 is MNHEY and CDR2 is SMNVEV (reference sequence). This CDR3 comprises 16 residues. CDR3 sequence: CASSWGLTSGANVLTF. CDR3 in DNA: TGTGCCAGCAGTTGGGGACTCACCTCTGGGGCCAACGTCCTGACTTTC.

This clone was counted only a few times. This same CDR3 is encoded by further DNA sequences in the sample. The rearrangement joins TRBV19 to TRBJ1-2; 7 bases match TRBD1. The length of the CDR3 is 14 residues. V shed 4 bases, J shed 2 bases, and the junction held 4 bases outside the gene matches. CDR1 is LNHDA and CDR2 is SQIVND in the germline V gene (reference sequence). The CDR3 sequence is CASSTGTENYGYTF. The CDR3 DNA reads as TGTGCCAGTAGTACGGGGACAGAAAACTATGGCTACACCTTC.

The V and J genes are TRBV6-4 and TRBJ2-2, with TRBD1 identical over 10 bases. This CDR3 is 21 amino acids long. Germline V lookup: CDR1 MRHNA, CDR2 SNTAGT. V was pared by 6 bases and J by 6 bases, with 25 bases of the junction left unmatched. This CDR3 reads CASSDPRQTGGVKKVSGELFF. CDR3 bases: TGTGCCAGCAGCGACCCTAGGCAGACAGGGGGCGTAAAAAAGGTTTCCGGGGAGCTGTTTTTT.

The V and J genes are TRBV11-3 and TRBJ2-2; D may correspond to TRBD1 or TRBD2 (5 bases each). Germline lookup yields CDR1 SGHNT and CDR2 YENEEA. Trimming removed 3 bases at V and 4 bases at J, with 9 bases between. The CDR3 totals 14 residues. CDR3 coding DNA: TGTGCCAGCAGCTTTGGGACGGGCACCGGGGAGCTGTTTTTT. Protein product: CASSFGTGTGELFF.

This clone was seen only a few times. The rearrangement links TRBV5-4 to TRBJ2-2; D call uncertain. CDR1 is SGHNT, CDR2 YYREEE, per germline (reference sequence). The CDR3 consists of 15 residues. V lost 3 bases and J 1 base, leaving 10 bases between the germline ends. Written as DNA, the CDR3 is TGTGCCAGCAGCTCTATGGGGAAGAACACCGGGGAGCTGTTTTTT. As protein: CASSSMGKNTGELFF.

In this sample, this clone turned up once. Different DNA sequences within this sample yield the same CDR3. The chain uses TRBV11-2 and TRBJ1-1, with no clear D. The germline CDR1 and CDR2 sequences are SGHAT and FQNNGV. The CDR3 contains 13 residues. V was cut by 5 bases and J by 3 bases, with 10 bases left in between. The CDR3 region has the DNA TGTGCCAGCAGCAGCCAGAGGGACACTGAAGCTTTCTTT. Protein: CASSSQRDTEAFF.

The chain is built from TRBV6-6 and TRBJ1-4; no clear D. There are 16 residues in the CDR3. Trimming cost V 0 bases and J 2 bases, with 10 bases left between them. Germline CDR1 and CDR2: MNHNY and SVGAGI (reference sequence). CDR3 DNA sequence: TGTGCCAGCAGTTACTCCGGCAGAGGGACTAATGAAAAACTGTTTTTT. Translation: CASSYSGRGTNEKLFF.

This clone was found once. The sample has other DNA sequences that encode this CDR3 too. The chain employs TRBV6-5 and TRBJ2-7; D not resolved. The ends were cut back, 5 bases at V and 1 base at J, with 3 bases in the middle. The CDR3 has 11 amino acids. Germline CDR1 and CDR2: MNHEY and SVGAGI. The CDR3 loop is CASSNSYEQYF. CDR3 bases: TGTGCCAGCAGTAATTCCTACGAGCAGTACTTC.

This chain uses TRBV5-6 with TRBJ2-7; D is unresolved. CDR1 SGHDT and CDR2 YYEEEE come from the germline V gene. The CDR3 consists of 14 residues. Trimming shortened V by 0 bases and J by 1 base, and 8 bases separated the two germline ends. The CDR3 loop reads CASSLGGTSYEQYF. The CDR3 nucleotides are TGTGCCAGCAGCTTGGGGGGAACGTCCTACGAGCAGTACTTC. Based on the CDR3 plus reference TRBV5-6 and TRBJ2-7, the full variable domain is DAGVTQSPTHLIKTRGQQVTLRCSPKSGHDTVSWYQQALGQGPQFIFQYYEEEERQRGNFPDRFSGHQFPNYSSELNVNALLLGDSALYLCASSLGGTSYEQYFGPGTRLTVT.

The J gene is TRBJ1-1, the V gene TRBV7-6; the D gene is possibly TRBD1 (6 bases). CDR1 SGHVS and CDR2 FNYEAQ come from the germline V gene. The CDR3 extends over 13 amino acids. V gave up 5 bases and J gave up 3 bases, with 10 bases separating them. The CDR3 spells CASSRNRDTEAFF. CDR3 nucleotides: TGTGCCAGCAGCCGGAACAGGGACACTGAAGCTTTCTTT. Full variable domain (missing parts from reference TRBV7-6 and TRBJ1-1): GAGVSQSPRYKVTKRGQDVALRCDPISGHVSLYWYRQALGQGPEFLTYFNYEAQQDKSGLPNDRFSAERPEGSISTLTIQRTEQRDSAMYRCASSRNRDTEAFFGQGTRLTVV.

V usage is TRBV5-8 and J usage is TRBJ2-2; 10 bases align to TRBD1. Germline values: CDR1 SGHTS, CDR2 YDEGEE. V was pared by 5 bases and J by 3 bases, with 7 bases of the junction left unmatched. This CDR3 spans 16 amino acids. DNA for the CDR3: TGTGCCAGCAGAAGATGGGGGACAGGGGACACCGGGGAGCTGTTTTTT. Protein product: CASRRWGTGDTGELFF.

There are a few counts of this clone. The chain combines TRBV15 with TRBJ2-5; 7 bases are shared with TRBD1. The DNA end lines up better with TRBJ2-7; the J call may be wrong. From germline, CDR1 is LNHNV and CDR2 YYDKDF (reference sequence). The CDR3 consists of 15 residues. CDR3 DNA sequence: TGTGCCACCAGCAGAGGGGGGACAGTTGCCTACGAGCAGTACTTC. Protein sequence: CATSRGGTVAYEQYF.

This clone was recorded a few times. The chain is built from TRBV5-1 and TRBJ2-7; D possibly corresponds to TRBD2 (6 bases). The V and J ends lost 4 bases and 2 bases respectively, with 16 bases between them. Germline-derived CDR1 and CDR2 are SGHRS and YFSETQ. This CDR3 is 15 amino acids long. In nucleotides, the CDR3 is TGCGCCAGCAGCCGAACCCGGGACTCGACCTACGAGCAGTACTTC. Translating it yields CASSRTRDSTYEQYF.

J is TRBJ1-2 and V is TRBV5-4; D is unresolved. The CDR3 is made up of 14 amino acids. V lost 4 bases and J 4 bases, leaving 14 bases between the germline ends. The germline CDR1 and CDR2 sequences are SGHNT and YYREEE (reference sequence). CDR3: CASSPGSESYGYTF. CDR3 sequence (DNA): TGTGCCAGCAGCCCCGGGTCTGAGTCCTATGGCTACACCTTC. The variable domain in full, with the rest retrieved from reference TRBV5-4 and TRBJ1-2, is ETGVTQSPTHLIKTRGQQVTLRCSSQSGHNTVSWYQQALGQGPQFIFQYYREEENGRGNFPPRFSGLQFPNYSSELNVNALELDDSALYLCASSPGSESYGYTFGSGTRLTVV.

The chain has TRBV4-2 and TRBJ2-5; D may match TRBD1 or TRBD2 (6 bases each). Trimming pared 4 bases from V and 3 bases from J, leaving 18 bases between. Germline lookup yields CDR1 LGHNA and CDR2 YNFKEQ. CDR3 size: 16 residues. The CDR3 reads CASSRTPGDTKETQYF. As DNA, the CDR3 is TGTGCCAGCAGCCGAACACCGGGGGACACCAAAGAGACCCAGTACTTC.

V is TRBV11-2 and J is TRBJ2-3, with unresolved D. Germline V lookup: CDR1 SGHAT, CDR2 FQNNGV. This CDR3 has 18 amino acids. V lost 2 bases and J 6 bases, leaving 24 bases between the germline ends. The DNA of the CDR3 is TGTGCCAGCAGCTTAACCTCGGGCTATATCGTTGAACTTGATACGCAGTATTTT. Translation: CASSLTSGYIVELDTQYF. The full variable domain, with the rest looked up from reference TRBV11-2 and TRBJ2-3, is EAGVAQSPRYKIIEKRQSVAFWCNPISGHATLYWYQQILGQGPKLLIQFQNNGVVDDSQLPKDRFSAERLKGVDSTLKIQPAKLEDSAVYLCASSLTSGYIVELDTQYFGPGTRLTVL.

The chain combines TRBV9 with TRBJ2-6; D is ambiguous. Trimming stripped 6 bases from V and 2 bases from J, with 9 bases between. This CDR3 spans 14 amino acids. CDR1 is SGDLS and CDR2 is YYNGEE in the germline V gene. The CDR3 sequence is CASNRSPGANVLTF. CDR3 sequence (DNA): TGTGCCAGCAACAGATCACCTGGGGCCAACGTCCTGACTTTC.